Below, 4 T cell receptor beta chains from the same sample are listed, as sequenced in a study of response to subunit inactivated influenza vaccine. MiXCR was run by TCRdb on the RT-PCR reads, yielding one entry per CDR3 protein. The sample records 700,000 to 800,000 distinct CDR3 sequences, less than 20% being singletons. The sample here was PBMCs from blood, taken 4 to 6 days after vaccination. These receptors originate from a man aged 50 to 59 who received an inactivated influenza vaccine.

This clonotype turned up a few times. The chain joins TRBV29-1 to TRBJ2-7; D uncertain. Germline V gene lookup returns CDR1 SQVTM and CDR2 ANQGSEA. This CDR3 contains 14 residues. V lost 0 bases to trimming and J lost 3 bases, with 12 bases between them. Written as DNA, the CDR3 is TGCAGCGTTGAAGACACGAAGAATAGCTACGAGCAGTACTTC. Encoded protein: CSVEDTKNSYEQYF.

The rearrangement uses TRBV9 and TRBJ2-7, with D unresolved. Germline loops: CDR1 SGDLS, CDR2 YYNGEE. Trimming cost V 4 bases and J 6 bases, with 14 bases left between them. The length of the CDR3 is 13 residues. The CDR3 loop reads CASSPFIGSEQYF. The CDR3 DNA follows: TGTGCCAGCAGCCCCTTCATTGGCTCCGAGCAGTACTTC.

This clonotype occurred a few times. V usage is TRBV4-3 and J usage is TRBJ1-2; 7 nucleotides agree with TRBD1. V lost 4 bases to trimming and J lost 2 bases; unmatched junction nucleotides: 7. The germline V gene has CDR1 LGHNA and CDR2 YSLEER. The CDR3 extends over 15 amino acids. CDR3 in DNA: TGCGCCAGCAGCCGACAGGGTTTGGGGAACTATGGCTACACCTTC. Protein sequence: CASSRQGLGNYGYTF.

This sequence joins TRBV12-3 or TRBV12-4 and TRBJ2-2; 12 nucleotides line up with TRBD2. After removal of 5 bases from V and 7 bases from J, the junction contained 8 bases not matched to a gene. The CDR3 length is 16 residues. CDR3 DNA: TGTGCCAGCAGTCCTCCTAGCGGGAGGGTTATCGGGGAGCTGTTTTTT. Amino acid sequence: CASSPPSGRVIGELFF.